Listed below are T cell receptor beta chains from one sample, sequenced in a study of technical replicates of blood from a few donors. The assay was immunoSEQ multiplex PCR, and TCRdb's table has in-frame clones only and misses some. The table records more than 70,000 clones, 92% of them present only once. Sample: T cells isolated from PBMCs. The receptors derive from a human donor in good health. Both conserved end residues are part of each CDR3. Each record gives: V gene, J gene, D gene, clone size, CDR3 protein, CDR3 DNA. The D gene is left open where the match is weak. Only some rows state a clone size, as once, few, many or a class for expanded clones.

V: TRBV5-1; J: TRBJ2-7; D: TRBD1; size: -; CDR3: CASSTGQGTYEQYF; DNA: TGCGCCAGCAGCACGGGACAGGGTACCTACGAGCAGTACTTC
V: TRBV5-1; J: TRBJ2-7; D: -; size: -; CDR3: CASSLAQWEIDEQYF; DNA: TGCGCCAGCAGCTTGGCCCAGTGGGAGATCGACGAGCAGTACTTC
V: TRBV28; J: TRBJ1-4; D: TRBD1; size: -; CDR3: CASSPGTGQKLFF; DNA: TGTGCCAGCAGCCCCGGGACAGGGCAAAAACTGTTTTTT
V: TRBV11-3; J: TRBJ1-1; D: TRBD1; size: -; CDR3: CASSLGGGGEAEAFF; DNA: TGTGCCAGCAGCTTGGGTGGAGGGGGCGAGGCTGAAGCTTTCTTT
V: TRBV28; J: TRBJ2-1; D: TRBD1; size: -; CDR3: CASKRQGGSFF; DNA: TGTGCCAGCAAACGACAGGGGGGTTCGTTCTTC
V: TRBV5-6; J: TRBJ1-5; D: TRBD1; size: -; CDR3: CASSLAGQGRDQPQHF; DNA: TGTGCCAGCAGCTTGGCCGGACAGGGCAGAGATCAGCCCCAGCATTTT
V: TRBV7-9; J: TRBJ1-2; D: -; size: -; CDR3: CASSGTLGRGYTF; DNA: TGTGCCAGCAGCGGGACCCTGGGGAGGGGCTACACCTTC
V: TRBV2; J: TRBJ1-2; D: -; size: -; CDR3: CASSRVCYGYTF; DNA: TGTGCCAGCAGCAGGGTATGCTATGGCTACACCTTC
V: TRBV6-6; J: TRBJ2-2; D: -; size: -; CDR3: CASSYGWQGNTGELFF; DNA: TGTGCCAGCAGTTACGGCTGGCAGGGAAACACCGGGGAGCTGTTTTTT
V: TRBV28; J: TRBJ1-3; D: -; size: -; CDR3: CASSLSGNTIYF; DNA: TGTGCCAGCAGTCTCTCTGGAAACACCATATATTTT
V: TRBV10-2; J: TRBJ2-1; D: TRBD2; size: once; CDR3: CAGTSGTPYNEQFF; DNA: TGCGCCGGGACTAGCGGGACCCCCTACAATGAGCAGTTCTTC
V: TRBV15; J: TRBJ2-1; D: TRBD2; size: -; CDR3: CATSRDLRGGAEQFF; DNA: TGTGCCACCAGCAGAGATTTGCGGGGGGGCGCTGAGCAGTTCTTC
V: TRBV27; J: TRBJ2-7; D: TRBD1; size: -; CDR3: CASSLSAGQGYEQYF; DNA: TGTGCCAGCAGTTTATCCGCGGGACAGGGGTACGAGCAGTACTTC
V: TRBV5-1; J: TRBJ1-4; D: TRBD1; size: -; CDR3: CASSLGQGGEKLFF; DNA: TGCGCCAGCAGCCTGGGACAGGGTGGGGAAAAACTGTTTTTT
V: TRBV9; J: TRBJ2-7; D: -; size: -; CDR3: CASSGVEGEQYF; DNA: TGTGCCAGCAGCGGGGTAGAGGGAGAGCAGTACTTC
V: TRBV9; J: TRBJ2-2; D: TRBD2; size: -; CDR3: CASRGGEREPDTGELFF; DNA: TGTGCCAGCAGGGGGGGAGAGCGGGAGCCGGACACCGGGGAGCTGTTTTTT
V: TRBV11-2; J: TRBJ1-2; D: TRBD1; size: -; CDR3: CASSSYRGQGGYTF; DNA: TGTGCCAGCAGCTCTTACAGGGGGCAGGGTGGCTACACCTTC
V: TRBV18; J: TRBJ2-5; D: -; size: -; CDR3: CASSLRGETQYF; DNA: TGTGCCAGCTCGCTAAGGGGGGAGACCCAGTACTTC
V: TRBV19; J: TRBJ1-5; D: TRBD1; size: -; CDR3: CASSNRQGYNQPQHF; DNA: TGTGCCAGTAGTAATCGACAGGGATACAATCAGCCCCAGCATTTT
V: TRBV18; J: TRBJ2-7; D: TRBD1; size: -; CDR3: CASSPPGQGDREQYF; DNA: TGTGCCAGCTCACCTCCGGGACAGGGAGATCGCGAGCAGTACTTC
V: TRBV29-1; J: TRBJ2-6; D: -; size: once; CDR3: CSVGQGSGANVLTF; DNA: TGCAGCGTTGGTCAGGGTTCTGGGGCCAACGTCCTGACTTTC
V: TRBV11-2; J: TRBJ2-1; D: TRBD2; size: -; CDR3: CASSQAGSSSYNEQFF; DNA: TGTGCCAGCAGCCAAGCGGGGTCAAGCTCCTACAATGAGCAGTTCTTC